This T cell receptor beta chain was profiled in a study of tumor-infiltrating lymphocytes in localized non-small cell lung cancer. Study-level information: Each patient gave resected tumor and non-adjacent uninvolved lung tissue.

TCRdb's table, derived via immunoSEQ multiplex PCR, lists solely in-frame clones and lacks some. The data hold under 7,500 clones, with over 50% observed a single time. Regarding the study as a whole: IM1 and IM2 tumors showed no difference in T-cell fraction.

This clone is classed as medium-sized. Its antigen is unidentified. Trimming took off 4 bases at V and 7 bases at J, with 7 bases between the two ends. This CDR3 spans 12 amino acids. Germline V gives CDR1 LNHNV, CDR2 YYDKDF (reference sequence). This receptor was taken from a human donor with non-small cell lung cancer. V and J are TRBV15 and TRBJ2-2, with D unclear. Material: lung tumor tissue. The CDR3 DNA sequence: TGTGCCACCAGCATTTCTGGCGGGGAGCTGTTTTTT. Protein product: CATSISGGELFF.